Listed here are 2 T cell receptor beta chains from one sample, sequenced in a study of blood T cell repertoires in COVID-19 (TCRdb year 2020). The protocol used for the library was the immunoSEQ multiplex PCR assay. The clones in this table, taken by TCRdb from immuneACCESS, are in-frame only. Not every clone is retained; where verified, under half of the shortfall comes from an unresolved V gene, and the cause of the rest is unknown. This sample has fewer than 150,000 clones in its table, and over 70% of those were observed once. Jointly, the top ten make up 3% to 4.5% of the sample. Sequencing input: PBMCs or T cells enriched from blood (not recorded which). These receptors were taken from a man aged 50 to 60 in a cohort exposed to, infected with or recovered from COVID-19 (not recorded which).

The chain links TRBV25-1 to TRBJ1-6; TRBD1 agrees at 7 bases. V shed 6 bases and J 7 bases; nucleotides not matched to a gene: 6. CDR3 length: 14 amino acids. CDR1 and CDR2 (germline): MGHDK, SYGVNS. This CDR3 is CASRTGALNSPLHF. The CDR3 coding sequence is TGTGCCAGCAGAACAGGGGCCCTGAATTCACCCCTCCACTTT.

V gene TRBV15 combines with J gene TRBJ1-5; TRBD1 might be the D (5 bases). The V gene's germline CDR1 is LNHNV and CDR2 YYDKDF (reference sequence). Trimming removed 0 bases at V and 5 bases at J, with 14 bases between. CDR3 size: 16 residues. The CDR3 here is CATSRDRSGPDQPQHF. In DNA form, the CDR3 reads TGTGCCACCAGCAGAGATCGATCAGGGCCCGATCAGCCCCAGCATTTT.